Listed below are T cell receptor beta chains from one sample, sequenced in a study of T cell changes during pregnancy in multiple sclerosis. This table comes from immunoSEQ multiplex PCR, and its TCRdb copy is limited to in-frame clones, with some not included. The repertoire consists of around 50,000 clones, with about nine tenths occurring once and the leading ten covering roughly 0.61%. This material consisted of CD4+ T cells from peripheral blood mononuclear cells, taken after pregnancy. These receptors all come from a female donor in good health, enrolled as a control in a pregnancy study. CDR3s include the opening cysteine and the closing phenylalanine or tryptophan. D genes are given only for firm matches. Only part of the rows carry a size: once, few, many, or a class if the clone is expanded.

d_call j_call clone_size v_call cdr3_nt cdr3_aa
- TRBJ2-4 - TRBV27 TGTGCCAGCAGTAGGATGCTCGGGGCCAAAAACATTCAGTACTTC CASSRMLGAKNIQYF
TRBD1 TRBJ1-2 - TRBV6-1 TGTGCCAGCAGAGGGGGCCTGGGGTATGGCTACACCTTC CASRGGLGYGYTF
TRBD2 TRBJ2-7 - TRBV5-1 TGCGCCAGCAGTTCCGGACTAGCGGGTGGGTCCTACGAGCAGTACTTC CASSSGLAGGSYEQYF
- TRBJ2-3 - TRBV9 TGTGCCAGCAGCCCCTCTACAGATACGCAGTATTTT CASSPSTDTQYF
- TRBJ2-2 - TRBV9 TGTGCCAGCAGCGCGACATCCTACAACACCGGGGAGCTGTTTTTT CASSATSYNTGELFF
TRBD1 TRBJ1-2 - TRBV18 TGTGCCAGCTCAGTAACGCAGGACAGGGGACTGGTTGACTATGGCTACACCTTC CASSVTQDRGLVDYGYTF
TRBD2 TRBJ2-3 - TRBV11-3 TGTGCCAGCAGCCTAATGACTAGCGGGGGCACAGATACGCAGTATTTT CASSLMTSGGTDTQYF
- TRBJ2-1 - TRBV19 TGTGCCAGTACAGGGTATAACTACAATGAGCAGTTCTTC CASTGYNYNEQFF
TRBD1 TRBJ2-1 - TRBV10-3 TGTGCCATCAACCACGGGACAGGGGCCTACAATGAGCAGTTCTTC CAINHGTGAYNEQFF
- TRBJ2-7 - TRBV2 TGTGCCAGCAGTTTACGACCAACAGGGTCCTACGAGCAGTACTTC CASSLRPTGSYEQYF
TRBD1 TRBJ1-1 - TRBV5-1 TGCGCCAGCAGCCGGGGGACAGCAGTAAACACTGAAGCTTTCTTT CASSRGTAVNTEAFF
TRBD2 TRBJ2-3 - TRBV4-1 TGCGCCAGCAGCCAAGAATACGGGACTAGCGGGGAAGATACGCAGTATTTT CASSQEYGTSGEDTQYF
TRBD2 TRBJ2-1 - TRBV28 TGTGCCGCTAAAGGGCTAGCGGGACGGCCCGGCGATGAGCAGTTCTTC CAAKGLAGRPGDEQFF
TRBD2 TRBJ2-1 - TRBV5-1 TGCGCCAGCAGCATTCTAGCGGGGGGGTACAATGAGCAGTTCTTC CASSILAGGYNEQFF
TRBD1 TRBJ1-2 - TRBV30 TGTGCCTGGAGTGGGTCAACAGGGGGCGCTTCCTATGGCTACACCTTC CAWSGSTGGASYGYTF
TRBD1 TRBJ1-1 - TRBV5-1 TGCGCCAGCAGCTTGAGGGCAGGGGGTAATGAAGCTTTCTTT CASSLRAGGNEAFF
- TRBJ2-4 - TRBV15 TGTGCCACCAGCAGAGAGGTCGGGAGCTCCATAAGTCGCGCCAAAAACATTCAGTACTTC CATSREVGSSISRAKNIQYF
TRBD1 TRBJ2-7 - TRBV6-6 TGTGCCAGCAGTTCGGGACAGGGTACAGGCGAGCAGTACTTC CASSSGQGTGEQYF
- TRBJ2-5 - TRBV5-4 TGTGCCAGCGGGCAGGTAGCGCAAGAGACCCAGTACTTC CASGQVAQETQYF
- TRBJ1-5 - TRBV19 TGTGCCAGTAGTATTCGGTTAGCTAGAGGGAATCAGCCCCAGCATTTT CASSIRLARGNQPQHF
- TRBJ1-4 once TRBV5-4 TGTGCCAGCAGCTTAGGGGACTCCCCAACTAATGAAAAACTGTTTTTT CASSLGDSPTNEKLFF
- TRBJ1-5 - TRBV5-8 TGTGCCAGCAGCTTGGACGGGTTGGGTCAGCCCCAGCATTTT CASSLDGLGQPQHF